One and the same sample provided the 20 T cell receptor beta chains below, sequenced in a study of T-cell memory formation after mild COVID-19. One entry per CDR3 protein results from TCRdb running MiXCR on the 5' RACE reads. The data show about 610,000 distinct CDR3 sequences, roughly a sixth seen once. Sequenced: PBMCs or a T cell subset sorted from them (not recorded which). The receptors stem from an adult woman who had mild COVID-19 (a few samples of this study predate the infection). Cell type and time point are not known.

This clonotype was counted a few times. The chain is built from TRBV27 and TRBJ1-2; 7 positions agree with TRBD1. The germline V gene has CDR1 MNHEY and CDR2 SMNVEV (reference sequence). The J segment lost 4 bases and the V segment lost 3 bases, leaving 11 bases of the junction unmatched. The CDR3 consists of 16 residues. The DNA for the CDR3 is TGTGCCAGCAGTTTTGCCTACGCCGCAGGGGGCTATGGCTACACCTTC. Its translation is CASSFAYAAGGYGYTF.

This clonotype appeared a few times. V usage is TRBV19 and J usage is TRBJ1-2, with D possibly TRBD1 on 5 matching bases. The length of the CDR3 is 14 residues. Trimming left V 7 bases short and J 2 bases short, with 14 bases between. Germline V gene sequence: CDR1 LNHDA, CDR2 SQIVND (reference sequence). CDR3 amino acids: CASKEGRANYGYTF. The CDR3 nucleotides read TGTGCCAGTAAGGAGGGCAGGGCCAACTATGGCTACACCTTC.

This rearrangement joins TRBV11-2 to TRBJ2-3; 9 bases line up with TRBD1. This CDR3 is built from 19 residues. V was pared by 3 bases and J by 0 bases, with 13 bases of the junction left unmatched. From germline, CDR1 is SGHAT and CDR2 FQNNGV. CDR3 coding DNA: TGTGCCAGCAGCTTGACAGGGGGGCGTATTATCCATAGCACAGATACGCAGTATTTT. It encodes CASSLTGGRIIHSTDTQYF.

The chain employs TRBV12-3 or TRBV12-4 and TRBJ1-2, with D possibly TRBD1 on 6 matching bases. The CDR3 sequence is 13 residues long. Trimming removed 6 bases at V and 2 bases at J, with 10 bases between. CDR3 sequence reads: CASRPGHNYGYTF. The DNA for the CDR3 is TGTGCCAGCAGACCGGGACACAACTATGGCTACACCTTC.

The rearrangement uses TRBV12-3 or TRBV12-4 and TRBJ2-3; D ambiguous. V shed 6 bases and J shed 2 bases, with 15 bases lying between them. CDR3 size: 15 residues. CDR3 loop: CASSPYDASTDTQYF. CDR3 in DNA: TGTGCCAGCAGCCCCTATGACGCGTCCACAGATACGCAGTATTTT.

The CDR3 sequence is CASSEDVEQFF. CDR3 DNA: TGCGCCAGCAGCGAGGACGTCGAGCAGTTCTTC. The chain is built from TRBV5-1 and TRBJ2-1; D gene uncertain. CDR1 is SGHRS and CDR2 is YFSETQ in the germline V gene. Trimming removed 4 bases from V and 10 bases from J, with 9 bases in between. The CDR3 has 11 residues.

This clonotype was seen more than once but under ten times. V is TRBV20-1 and J is TRBJ2-1; 12 nucleotides match TRBD2. The V and J ends lost 2 bases and 2 bases, in that order; junction bases with no gene match: 4. Per the germline V gene, CDR1 is DFQATT and CDR2 is SNEGSKA (reference sequence). CDR3 size: 16 residues. CDR3 sequence: CSARPRTSGTYNEQFF. In DNA, the CDR3 is TGCAGTGCTAGACCCAGGACTAGCGGGACCTACAATGAGCAGTTCTTC.

Only a few counts were recorded for this clonotype. This sequence joins TRBV6-4 and TRBJ2-3; 8 nucleotides align to TRBD1. This CDR3 is built from 14 residues. J was trimmed by 6 bases and V by 5 bases; bases with no gene match: 7. Looked up from germline, CDR1 is MRHNA and CDR2 is SNTAGT. CDR3 DNA: TGTGCCAGCAGTCGCGGACAGGGTATGGATACGCAGTATTTT. This encodes CASSRGQGMDTQYF.

This clonotype was picked up a small number of times. V and J are TRBV7-9 and TRBJ1-2; D is unclear. Germline CDR1 reads SEHNR; CDR2 reads FQNEAQ (reference sequence). The ends were cut back, 5 bases at V and 7 bases at J, with 11 bases in the middle. The CDR3 runs to 12 residues. The CDR3 DNA reads TGTGCCAGCAGCCCACTTCCCAGTGGCTACACCTTC. Translation gives CASSPLPSGYTF.

The V gene is TRBV7-9, the J gene TRBJ2-7, with a weak D call TRBD1 (5 bases). This CDR3 is 14 amino acids long. V shed 2 bases and J shed 6 bases, with 14 bases lying between them. Per the germline V gene, CDR1 is SEHNR and CDR2 is FQNEAQ (reference sequence). The CDR3 region is CASSLSQARVEQYF. The CDR3 DNA follows: TGTGCCAGCAGCTTATCACAGGCCCGGGTCGAGCAGTACTTC.

This clonotype was picked up many times. The chain combines TRBV11-2 with TRBJ1-1; D is perhaps TRBD1 (5 bases). With 5 bases removed from V and 0 bases from J, the gap between germline ends came to 13 bases. The germline V gene has CDR1 SGHAT and CDR2 FQNNGV. This CDR3 has 15 amino acids. CDR3 protein: CASSPPGRLNTEAFF. In DNA, the CDR3 is TGTGCCAGCAGCCCCCCGGGACGCCTGAACACTGAAGCTTTCTTT.

Worth noting for this clonotype: One junction end disagrees with the germline gene, perhaps due to a read error. DNA for the CDR3: TGTGCCCGGAGCGGAGGGGGGCTGAACACTGAAGCTTTCTTT. This translates into CARSGGGLNTEAFF. The chain joins TRBV30 to TRBJ1-1, with D perhaps TRBD1 (6 bases). CDR1 is GTSNPN, CDR2 SVGIG, per germline (reference sequence). The length of the CDR3 is 14 residues.

The chain links TRBV7-9 to TRBJ1-2; D unclear. The germline V gene encodes CDR1 SEHNR and CDR2 FQNEAQ (reference sequence). With 6 bases removed from V and 4 bases from J, the gap between germline ends came to 9 bases. CDR3 size: 12 residues. This chain's CDR3 is CASSWDLYGYTF. DNA of the CDR3: TGTGCCAGCAGTTGGGATCTCTATGGCTACACCTTC.

The gene calls are TRBV6-5 and TRBJ2-7; D remains ambiguous. The germline gives CDR1 MNHEY, CDR2 SVGAGI. This CDR3 contains 13 residues. V shed 7 bases and J shed 5 bases, with 15 bases lying between them. The CDR3 region is CASMGTTANEQYF. In nucleotides, the CDR3 is TGTGCCAGCATGGGCACTACCGCCAACGAGCAGTACTTC.

The chain carries TRBV6-2 or TRBV6-3 and TRBJ2-2; 7 nucleotides align to TRBD1. The V gene end was trimmed by 11 bases and the J gene end by 6 bases; junction bases not matched to a gene: 12. The CDR3 totals 14 residues. CDR1 MNHEY and CDR2 SVGEGT come from the germline V gene. The CDR3 coding sequence is TGTGCCTGCCACAGGGGTTTTAACGCCGGGGAGCTGTTTTTT. This gives the protein CACHRGFNAGELFF.

J is TRBJ2-3 and V is TRBV15; unclear D gene. The CDR3 has 14 amino acids. From germline, CDR1 is LNHNV and CDR2 YYDKDF (reference sequence). The V end was cut by 3 bases, the J end by 0 bases, with 7 bases between. CDR3 in DNA: TGTGCCACCAGCAGGAGTTACAGCACAGATACGCAGTATTTT. Its protein product is CATSRSYSTDTQYF.

The chain couples TRBV10-3 to TRBJ1-3, with D uncertain. This CDR3 contains 13 residues. The ends were cut back, 8 bases at V and 0 bases at J, with 8 bases in the middle. Per the germline V gene, CDR1 is ENHRY and CDR2 is SYGVKD. CDR3 in DNA: TGTGCCATCGCTGGGAGCTCTGGAAACACCATATATTTT. This sequence encodes CAIAGSSGNTIYF.

The chain combines TRBV5-1 with TRBJ1-2; unclear D gene. V lost 3 bases and J 9 bases, leaving 18 bases between the germline ends. The CDR3 has 14 amino acids. CDR1 is SGHRS and CDR2 is YFSETQ in the germline V gene. DNA of the CDR3: TGCGCCAGCAGCTCGGAGGCTACCAGCCGGAGCTACACCTTC. Residues: CASSSEATSRSYTF.

This clonotype is a singleton in its sample. As DNA, the CDR3 is TGTGCCAGCAGTCCGGGGAGGGGACTAGCGGCCACCGGGGAGCTGTTTTTT. It encodes CASSPGRGLAATGELFF. The gene calls are TRBV6-9 and TRBJ2-2; TRBD2 matches at 11 bases. From germline, CDR1 is MNHGY and CDR2 SVAAGI. The CDR3 covers 17 residues. V lost 5 bases, J lost 4 bases, and 9 bases stayed unmatched.

V gene TRBV9 combines with J gene TRBJ2-2; 7 bases agree with TRBD1. V lost 1 base and J lost 4; bases outside the gene matches: 10. The CDR3 loop spans 17 amino acids. The V gene's germline CDR1 is SGDLS and CDR2 YYNGEE. In nucleotides, the CDR3 is TGTGCCAGCAGCGTATTCTTGAGGGGGCGCCTCACCGGGGAGCTGTTTTTT. It yields the protein CASSVFLRGRLTGELFF.